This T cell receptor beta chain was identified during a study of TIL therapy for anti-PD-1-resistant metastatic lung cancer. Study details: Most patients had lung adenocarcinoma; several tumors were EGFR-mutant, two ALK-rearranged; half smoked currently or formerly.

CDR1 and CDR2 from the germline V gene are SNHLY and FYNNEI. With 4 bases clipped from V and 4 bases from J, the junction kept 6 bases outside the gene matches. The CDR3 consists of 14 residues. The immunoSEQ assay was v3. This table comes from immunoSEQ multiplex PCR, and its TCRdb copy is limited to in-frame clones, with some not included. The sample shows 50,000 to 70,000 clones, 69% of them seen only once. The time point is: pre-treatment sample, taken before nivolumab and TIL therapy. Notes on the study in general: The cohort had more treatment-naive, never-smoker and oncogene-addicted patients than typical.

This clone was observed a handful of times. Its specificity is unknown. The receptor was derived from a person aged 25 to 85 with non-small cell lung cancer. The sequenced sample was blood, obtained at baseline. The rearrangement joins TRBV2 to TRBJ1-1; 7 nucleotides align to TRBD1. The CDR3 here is CASSASPGGTEAFF. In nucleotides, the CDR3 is TGTGCCAGCAGTGCCTCTCCAGGGGGCACTGAAGCTTTCTTT.